These 22 T cell receptor beta chains originate from one sample sequenced in a study of blood T cell repertoires in COVID-19. Profiling relied on immunoSEQ multiplex PCR, and the TCRdb table lists in-frame clones only, not all of them. The data show some 140,000 clones, with just under 85% seen just once and over 25% held by the top ten. The source material was peripheral blood. All receptors derive from a woman aged 60-75 years with acute or convalescent COVID-19.

Only a few counts were recorded for this clone. The CDR3 bases are TGTGCCAGTAACCCACAAGTTGGGCCCCAGCATTTT. Encoded protein: CASNPQVGPQHF. V and J are TRBV19 and TRBJ1-5; D ambiguous. Germline CDR1 LNHDA, CDR2 SQIVND (reference sequence). This CDR3 has 12 residues. Trimming stripped 7 bases from V and 9 bases from J, with 13 bases between.

J is TRBJ1-2 and V is TRBV5-1; 9 bases map to TRBD1. This CDR3 region has 15 residues. Trimming removed 0 bases from V and 7 bases from J; junction bases left unmatched: 7. Germline V CDR1 and CDR2: SGHRS, YFSETQ. The CDR3 coding sequence is TGCGCCAGCAGCTTGGCGACAGGGGGTTCTGGTGGCTACACCTTC. It yields the protein CASSLATGGSGGYTF.

The chain combines TRBV5-1 with TRBJ1-2; 10 bases are a match to TRBD1. The CDR3 runs 14 residues. Germline CDR1 SGHRS, CDR2 YFSETQ. V lost 4 bases, J lost 8 bases, and 8 bases stayed unmatched. CDR3 nucleotides: TGCGCCAGCAGCCGTCCGGGACAGGGGACGGGCTACACCTTC. Amino acids: CASSRPGQGTGYTF.

The J gene is TRBJ1-1, the V gene TRBV7-3, with D hard to call. Deletions cut 1 base from V and 1 base from J, with 7 bases between. Germline CDR1 and CDR2: SGHTA and FQGTGA. The CDR3 is made up of 14 amino acids. The chain's CDR3 is CASSLIPGNTEAFF. The CDR3 DNA sequence: TGTGCCAGCAGCTTAATTCCCGGGAACACTGAAGCTTTCTTT.

This clone came up a few times. The gene calls are TRBV24-1 and TRBJ2-1, with D possibly TRBD2 on 6 matching bases. V was clipped by 2 bases and J by 5 bases, with 12 bases between them. Germline CDR1 reads KGHDR; CDR2 reads SFDVKD. The CDR3 spans 15 residues. CDR3 bases: TGTGCCACCAGTGATTACCGACTAGGGAACAATGAGCAGTTCTTC. Amino acid sequence: CATSDYRLGNNEQFF.

V is TRBV19 and J is TRBJ2-3, with D possibly matching TRBD2 (5 bases). Trimming removed 4 bases from V and 4 bases from J, with 9 bases in between. CDR3 length: 13 amino acids. In germline, CDR1 is LNHDA, CDR2 SQIVND (reference sequence). The CDR3 protein is CASSNRDPDTQYF. CDR3 in DNA: TGTGCCAGTAGTAACCGGGATCCAGATACGCAGTATTTT.

The chain has TRBV2 and TRBJ1-1; 8 bases map to TRBD1. V was clipped by 7 bases and J by 1 base; unmatched bases: 8. This CDR3 comprises 15 residues. Germline values: CDR1 SNHLY, CDR2 FYNNEI. This CDR3 is CASTEYRGSNTEAFF. The CDR3 nucleotides are TGTGCCAGCACTGAGTACAGGGGGTCGAACACTGAAGCTTTCTTT.

The chain couples TRBV4-1 to TRBJ1-5; D may be TRBD1 (5 bases). The CDR3 length is 15 residues. The ends were cut back, 2 bases at V and 4 bases at J, with 12 bases in the middle. Germline assignment: CDR1 MGHRA and CDR2 YSYEKL. The CDR3 loop reads CASSQSGGRNQPQHF. Written as DNA, the CDR3 is TGCGCCAGCAGCCAATCGGGGGGTCGGAATCAGCCCCAGCATTTT.

The chain has TRBV7-6 and TRBJ1-4; TRBD1 agrees at 7 bases. J was trimmed by 0 bases and V by 6 bases; bases with no gene match: 4. The germline gives CDR1 SGHVS, CDR2 FNYEAQ. The CDR3 spans 15 residues. The DNA of the CDR3 is TGTGCCAGCAGTTGGGGGACAGCAACTAATGAAAAACTGTTTTTT. This codes for CASSWGTATNEKLFF. Full variable domain (missing parts from reference TRBV7-6 and TRBJ1-4): GAGVSQSPRYKVTKRGQDVALRCDPISGHVSLYWYRQALGQGPEFLTYFNYEAQQDKSGLPNDRFSAERPEGSISTLTIQRTEQRDSAMYRCASSWGTATNEKLFFGSGTQLSVL.

The chain's CDR3 is CASRLRGTGTSGEKLFF. Written as DNA, the CDR3 is TGTGCCAGCAGACTGAGGGGGACCGGGACATCGGGGGAAAAACTGTTTTTT. This chain uses TRBV28 with TRBJ1-4, with D perhaps TRBD1 (6 bases). V gave up 6 bases and J gave up 8 bases, with 25 bases separating them. Germline V gene sequence: CDR1 MDHEN, CDR2 SYDVKM. The CDR3 contains 17 residues.

The chain employs TRBV11-2 and TRBJ1-1; the D gene is possibly TRBD1 (5 bases). V lost 7 bases and J lost 0, with 12 bases in between. Germline assignment: CDR1 SGHAT and CDR2 FQNNGV. CDR3 length: 14 residues. The CDR3 coding sequence is TGTGCCAGCACTATAGACAGAATGAACACTGAAGCTTTCTTT. Translated, it gives CASTIDRMNTEAFF.

The chain has TRBV15 and TRBJ1-1, with D perhaps TRBD1 (5 bases). The CDR3 extends over 15 amino acids. Germline V gene data show CDR1 as LNHNV and CDR2 as YYDKDF (reference sequence). Trimming left V 5 bases short and J 0 bases short, with 13 bases between. This CDR3 reads CATSEVRQMNTEAFF. The CDR3, as DNA: TGTGCCACCAGCGAGGTCCGACAGATGAACACTGAAGCTTTCTTT.

This clone was counted only a few times. The CDR3 region has the DNA TGTGCCTGGAGTGTGGGGAGCTCCTACGAGCAGTACTTC. Its protein is CAWSVGSSYEQYF. This chain joins TRBV30 and TRBJ2-7; possible D gene TRBD2, 5 bases. The length of the CDR3 is 13 residues. The V end was cut by 0 bases, the J end by 0 bases, with 6 bases between. From germline, CDR1 is GTSNPN and CDR2 SVGIG (reference sequence).

V gene TRBV5-4 combines with J gene TRBJ1-6; TRBD1 matches 10 bases. V shed 5 bases, J shed 7 bases, and the junction held 9 bases outside the gene matches. CDR1 and CDR2 (germline): SGHNT, YYREEE (reference sequence). The CDR3 runs 16 residues. CDR3 in DNA: TGTGCCAGCAGTTCCCGACCGGGACAGGGGAATTCACCCCTCCACTTT. It translates to CASSSRPGQGNSPLHF.

The rearrangement joins TRBV10-2 to TRBJ2-1; 8 nucleotides match TRBD1. Germline V gene sequence: CDR1 WSHSY, CDR2 SAAADI. V was pared by 8 bases and J by 4 bases, with 4 bases of the junction left unmatched. CDR3 length: 13 residues. This CDR3 reads CASQDREYNEQFF. The CDR3, as DNA: TGCGCCAGCCAGGACAGGGAATACAATGAGCAGTTCTTC.

The chain employs TRBV6-5 and TRBJ2-3, with 8 bases that match TRBD2. V trimming: 5 bases; J trimming: 1 base; junction bases outside the gene matches: 5. In germline, CDR1 is MNHEY, CDR2 SVGAGI. The CDR3 totals 15 residues. The DNA of the CDR3 is TGTGCCAGCAGTCCGGCGGGGGGACGCACAGATACGCAGTATTTT. Its translation: CASSPAGGRTDTQYF.

This clone has at least ten counts. The CDR3 coding sequence is TGTGCCAGCAGCCAAGCAGGGCCTTCAGCTTTCTTT. Its protein product is CASSQAGPSAFF. This sequence joins TRBV3-1 (or the pseudogene TRBV3-2) and TRBJ1-1; maybe TRBD1 (5 bases). This CDR3 has 12 amino acids. Germline V gene data show CDR1 as LGHDT and CDR2 as YNNKEL (reference sequence). V gave up 1 base and J gave up 10 bases, with 10 bases separating them.

The rearrangement links TRBV27 to TRBJ1-6; 8 nucleotides agree with TRBD1. The V gene end was trimmed by 6 bases and the J gene end by 6 bases; junction bases not matched to a gene: 1. The germline V gene has CDR1 MNHEY and CDR2 SMNVEV (reference sequence). CDR3 size: 13 residues. CDR3 amino acids: CASRTGGNSPLHF. CDR3 bases: TGTGCCAGCAGAACAGGGGGTAATTCACCCCTCCACTTT.

The rearrangement uses TRBV7-9 and TRBJ1-5; D is ambiguous. The CDR3 spans 17 residues. From germline, CDR1 is SEHNR and CDR2 FQNEAQ (reference sequence). V shed 0 bases and J shed 0 bases, with 12 bases lying between them. CDR3 in amino acids: CASSLAAGRNSNQPQHF. In DNA, the CDR3 is TGTGCCAGCAGCTTAGCGGCAGGTCGTAATAGCAATCAGCCCCAGCATTTT. The full variable domain, its missing parts supplied by reference TRBV7-9 and TRBJ1-5, is DTGVSQNPRHKITKRGQNVTFRCDPISEHNRLYWYRQTLGQGPEFLTYFQNEAQLEKSRLLSDRFSAERPKGSFSTLEIQRTEQGDSAMYLCASSLAAGRNSNQPQHFGDGTRLSIL.

The V gene is TRBV7-9, the J gene TRBJ2-7, with 8 bases aligning to TRBD1. V shed 5 bases, J shed 3 bases, and the junction held 6 bases outside the gene matches. Germline CDR1 SEHNR, CDR2 FQNEAQ (reference sequence). The CDR3 has 14 amino acids. The CDR3 DNA follows: TGTGCCAGCAGCGCTCGGGACAGGATCTACGAGCAGTACTTC. Its translation is CASSARDRIYEQYF.

V and J are TRBV5-6 and TRBJ2-7; 12 bases match TRBD1. CDR3 length: 15 residues. The trim removed 3 bases at V and 6 bases at J, leaving 7 bases unmatched. CDR1 is SGHDT, CDR2 YYEEEE, per germline. The CDR3 sequence: CASSWGQGALGEQYV. As DNA, the CDR3 is TGTGCCAGCAGCTGGGGACAGGGGGCGCTTGGCGAGCAGTACGTC.

The rearrangement joins TRBV28 to TRBJ1-2; TRBD1 might be the D (5 bases). CDR1 is MDHEN and CDR2 is SYDVKM in the germline V gene. V was clipped by 7 bases and J by 10 bases, with 13 bases between them. CDR3 length: 11 amino acids. CDR3 protein: CASTTWGVYTF. CDR3 DNA: TGTGCCAGCACCACTTGGGGGGTCTACACCTTC.